This TCR beta chain was recorded in a study of graft-versus-host responses after intestinal transplantation. Study details: Each transplant was multivisceral, liver-intestinal, or isolated intestinal. Uniformly, recipients were administered anti-thymocyte globulin induction with subsequent tacrolimus and steroids for approximately three years.

Germline CDR1 and CDR2: SGHDN and FVKESK. Trimming pared 1 base from V and 0 bases from J, leaving 4 bases between. The CDR3 is 13 amino acids. Study observations and caveats: GvH clones appeared in recipient marrow, some first in ileum or blood.

Details on this clone: Its antigen is as yet unknown.

Libraries were prepared by immunoSEQ multiplex PCR; TCRdb keeps only in-frame clonotypes and omits some of them. The data hold 77,000 or so clones, with 92% observed a single time. This specimen consisted of PBMCs, obtained 98 days after intestinal transplantation. This receptor was identified in a human patient who received an intestinal transplant, so some T cells may come from the graft donor. V is TRBV14 and J is TRBJ2-7; D ambiguous. The CDR3 protein is CASSQAFSYEQYF. The CDR3 region has the DNA TGTGCCAGCAGCCAAGCCTTCTCCTACGAGCAGTACTTC.